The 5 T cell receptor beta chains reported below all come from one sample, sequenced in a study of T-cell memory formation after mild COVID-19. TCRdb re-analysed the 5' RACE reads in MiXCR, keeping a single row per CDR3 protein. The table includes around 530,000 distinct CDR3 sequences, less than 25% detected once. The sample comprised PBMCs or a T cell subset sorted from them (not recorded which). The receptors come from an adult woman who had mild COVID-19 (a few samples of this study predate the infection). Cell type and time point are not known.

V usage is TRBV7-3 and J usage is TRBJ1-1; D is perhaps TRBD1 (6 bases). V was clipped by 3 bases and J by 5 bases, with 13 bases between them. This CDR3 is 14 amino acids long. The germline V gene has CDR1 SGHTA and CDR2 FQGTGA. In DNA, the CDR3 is TGTGCCAGCAGCTTCTCAGGGGAGGGGACTGAAGCTTTCTTT. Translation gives CASSFSGEGTEAFF. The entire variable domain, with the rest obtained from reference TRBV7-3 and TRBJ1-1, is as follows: GAGVSQTPSNKVTEKGKYVELRCDPISGHTALYWYRQSLGQGPEFLIYFQGTGAADDSGLPNDRFFAVRPEGSVSTLKIQRTERGDSAVYLCASSFSGEGTEAFFGQGTRLTVV.

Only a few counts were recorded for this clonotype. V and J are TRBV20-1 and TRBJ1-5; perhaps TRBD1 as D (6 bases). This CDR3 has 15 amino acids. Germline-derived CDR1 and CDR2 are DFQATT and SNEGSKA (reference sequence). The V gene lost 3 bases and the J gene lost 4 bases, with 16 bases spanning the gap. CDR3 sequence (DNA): TGCAGTGCTAGGTTGGGACACGGGACAAATCAGCCCCAGCATTTT. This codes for CSARLGHGTNQPQHF.

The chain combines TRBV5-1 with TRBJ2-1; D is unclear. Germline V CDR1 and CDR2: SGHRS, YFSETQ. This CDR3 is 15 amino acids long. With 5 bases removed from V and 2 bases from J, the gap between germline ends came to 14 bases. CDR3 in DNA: TGCGCCAGCAGTCCCCAGAATATCGCCTACAATGAGCAGTTCTTC. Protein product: CASSPQNIAYNEQFF. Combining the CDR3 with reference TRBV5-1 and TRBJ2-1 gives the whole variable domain KAGVTQTPRYLIKTRGQQVTLSCSPISGHRSVSWYQQTPGQGLQFLFEYFSETQRNKGNFPGRFSGRQFSNSRSEMNVSTLELGDSALYLCASSPQNIAYNEQFFGPGTRLTVL.

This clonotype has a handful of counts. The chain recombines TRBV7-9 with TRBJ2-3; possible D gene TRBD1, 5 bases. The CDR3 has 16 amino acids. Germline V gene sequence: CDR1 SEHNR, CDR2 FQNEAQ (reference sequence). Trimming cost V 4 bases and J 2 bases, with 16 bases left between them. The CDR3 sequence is CASSSPHSTVTDTQYF. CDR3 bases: TGTGCCAGCAGCTCTCCACACTCGACAGTCACAGATACGCAGTATTTT. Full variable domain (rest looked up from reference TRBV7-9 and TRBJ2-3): DTGVSQNPRHKITKRGQNVTFRCDPISEHNRLYWYRQTLGQGPEFLTYFQNEAQLEKSRLLSDRFSAERPKGSFSTLEIQRTEQGDSAMYLCASSSPHSTVTDTQYFGPGTRLTVL.

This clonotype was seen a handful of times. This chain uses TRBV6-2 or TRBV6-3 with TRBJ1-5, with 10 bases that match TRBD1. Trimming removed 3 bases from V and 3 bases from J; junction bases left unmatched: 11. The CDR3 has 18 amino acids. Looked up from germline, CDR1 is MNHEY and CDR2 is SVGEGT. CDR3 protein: CASSYNRDRGDFNQPQHF. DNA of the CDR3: TGTGCCAGCAGTTATAACAGGGACAGGGGTGACTTCAATCAGCCCCAGCATTTT.